What follows are 20 T cell receptor beta chains derived from one specimen sequenced in a study of blood T cell repertoires in COVID-19. The assay was immunoSEQ multiplex PCR, and TCRdb's table has in-frame clones only and misses some. The data hold about 80,000 clones, with almost 85% observed a single time. Material for sequencing was peripheral blood. The source of these receptors is a man aged 80 or over with acute or convalescent COVID-19.

This clone is a singleton in its sample. J is TRBJ2-7 and V is TRBV5-1, with 10 bases identical to TRBD1. Per the germline V gene, CDR1 is SGHRS and CDR2 is YFSETQ. V gave up 2 bases and J gave up 5 bases; unmatched junction bases: 7. There are 15 residues in the CDR3. CDR3 sequence reads: CASSLMPTGGNEQYF. The CDR3 DNA is TGCGCCAGCAGCTTAATGCCGACAGGGGGCAACGAGCAGTACTTC.

The chain recombines TRBV6-6 with TRBJ1-2, with TRBD1 matching over 7 bases. Germline V CDR1 and CDR2: MNHNY, SVGAGI (reference sequence). The length of the CDR3 is 13 residues. The ends lost 4 bases at V and 7 bases at J; junction bases unmatched: 6. This CDR3 reads CASSLEQGPGYTF. The CDR3 DNA reads TGTGCCAGCAGTTTAGAACAGGGGCCTGGCTACACCTTC.

This chain connects TRBV3-1 (or the pseudogene TRBV3-2) to TRBJ2-7; 7 bases fit TRBD1. This CDR3 comprises 16 residues. V lost 5 bases, J lost 0 bases, and 10 bases stayed unmatched. In germline, CDR1 is LGHDT, CDR2 YNNKEL (reference sequence). CDR3 region: CASSAGDSQSSYEQYF. The CDR3 DNA reads as TGTGCCAGCAGCGCCGGGGACAGTCAGAGCTCCTACGAGCAGTACTTC.

The chain uses TRBV19 and TRBJ1-2; 7 bases match TRBD1. J was trimmed by 4 bases and V by 4 bases; bases with no gene match: 3. Germline V gene data show CDR1 as LNHDA and CDR2 as SQIVND (reference sequence). The CDR3 extends over 13 amino acids. CDR3 DNA sequence: TGTGCCAGTAGTACCCGGGACAGCTATGGCTACACCTTC. Its protein is CASSTRDSYGYTF. Drawing the rest from reference TRBV19 and TRBJ1-2, the complete variable domain is DGGITQSPKYLFRKEGQNVTLSCEQNLNHDAMYWYRQDPGQGLRLIYYSQIVNDFQKGDIAEGYSVSREKKESFPLTVTSAQKNPTAFYLCASSTRDSYGYTFGSGTRLTVV.

V usage is TRBV6-5 and J usage is TRBJ2-3, with 8 bases fitting TRBD2. There are 14 residues in the CDR3. The ends lost 6 bases at V and 1 base at J; junction bases unmatched: 3. Per germline, CDR1 MNHEY and CDR2 SVGAGI. The DNA of the CDR3 is TGTGCCAGCAGACTCGGGGGGGGCACAGATACGCAGTATTTT. This sequence encodes CASRLGGGTDTQYF.

The chain is built from TRBV6-5 and TRBJ1-3; the D gene is possibly TRBD1 (6 bases). V lost 2 bases, J lost 4 bases, and 12 bases lay in between. The CDR3 length is 15 residues. The V gene's germline CDR1 is MNHEY and CDR2 SVGAGI. The DNA for the CDR3 is TGTGCCAGCAGTTACGACCGGGACAAAGGAAACACCATATATTTT. Its protein product is CASSYDRDKGNTIYF.

The V call is TRBV3-1 (or the pseudogene TRBV3-2), the J call TRBJ2-7; D is unclear. The CDR3 totals 12 residues. Germline values: CDR1 LGHDT, CDR2 YNNKEL (reference sequence). V lost 1 base and J lost 8, with 9 bases in between. CDR3 sequence: CASSQGPSQQYF. The CDR3 coding sequence is TGTGCCAGCAGCCAAGGGCCGTCCCAGCAGTACTTC.

The chain has TRBV5-1 and TRBJ1-2; a possible D gene is TRBD1 (6 bases). V shed 0 bases and J shed 4 bases, with 16 bases lying between them. CDR3 length: 16 amino acids. The germline CDR1 and CDR2 sequences are SGHRS and YFSETQ. CDR3 DNA: TGCGCCAGCAGCTTGGAAGGGTCAGGGGCGAGCTATGGCTACACCTTC. Protein: CASSLEGSGASYGYTF.

This chain connects TRBV19 to TRBJ1-3; D remains ambiguous. Deletions cut 8 bases from V and 0 bases from J, with 17 bases between. From germline, CDR1 is LNHDA and CDR2 SQIVND (reference sequence). This CDR3 comprises 16 residues. In DNA form, the CDR3 reads TGTGCCAGTGGTCAGTCGTCCGTAAACTCTGGAAACACCATATATTTT. Translated, it gives CASGQSSVNSGNTIYF.

This clone was seen only once. This chain connects TRBV2 to TRBJ1-2; D call uncertain. CDR3 length: 13 residues. V gave up 6 bases and J gave up 0 bases, with 8 bases separating them. The V gene's germline CDR1 is SNHLY and CDR2 FYNNEI. This chain's CDR3 is CASSPSPNYGYTF. The CDR3 bases are TGTGCCAGCAGCCCCAGTCCTAACTATGGCTACACCTTC.

CDR3 DNA: TGTGCCACCAGCAGAGAAAGGACAGGGGGCCGGACTGAAGCTTTCTTT. It encodes CATSRERTGGRTEAFF. The chain joins TRBV15 to TRBJ1-1; 11 positions agree with TRBD1. CDR3 length: 16 residues. J gave up 5 bases and V 0 bases, and 5 bases lay outside the gene matches. CDR1 is LNHNV, CDR2 YYDKDF, per germline (reference sequence).

V gene TRBV2 combines with J gene TRBJ1-5; possibly TRBD1 for D (5 bases). V was clipped by 5 bases and J by 5 bases, with 10 bases between them. The germline CDR1 and CDR2 sequences are SNHLY and FYNNEI. CDR3 length: 13 residues. The CDR3 bases are TGTGCCAGCAGTCAGAACAGGCATCAGCCCCAGCATTTT. Encoded protein: CASSQNRHQPQHF.

The gene calls are TRBV10-3 and TRBJ1-4; 7 bases are shared with TRBD1. The CDR3 sequence is 17 residues long. With V trimmed by 5 bases and J by 4 bases, 13 bases remained unmatched. Germline V gives CDR1 ENHRY, CDR2 SYGVKD. CDR3 DNA: TGTGCCATCAGTCCAAGCGGACGGGACAGCTTTAATGAAAAACTGTTTTTT. Amino acids: CAISPSGRDSFNEKLFF.

The J gene is TRBJ1-4, the V gene TRBV5-1; 9 nucleotides agree with TRBD1. The CDR3 has 15 residues. Per germline, CDR1 SGHRS and CDR2 YFSETQ. V dropped 4 bases and J dropped 6; count of bases not matched to a gene: 7. This chain's CDR3 is CASSASTGGYEKLFF. Written as DNA, the CDR3 is TGCGCCAGCAGCGCGTCTACAGGGGGCTATGAAAAACTGTTTTTT.

This rearrangement joins TRBV6-5 to TRBJ1-1, with 7 positions matching TRBD1. The CDR3 is made up of 14 amino acids. The V segment lost 5 bases and the J segment 6 bases; nucleotides outside the gene matches: 9. CDR1 and CDR2 (germline): MNHEY, SVGAGI. CDR3 DNA sequence: TGTGCCAGCAGTAGGACAGGCTCGGCGCCTGAAGCTTTCTTT. Translation gives CASSRTGSAPEAFF.

V is TRBV15 and J is TRBJ1-5, with D possibly being TRBD1 (5 bases). Germline V lookup: CDR1 LNHNV, CDR2 YYDKDF (reference sequence). The V end lost 1 base, the J end lost 3 bases, and 13 bases lay between the germline ends. This CDR3 contains 16 residues. The CDR3 bases are TGTGCCACCAGCAGAGGGGGGGAGGGAATCAATCAGCCCCAGCATTTT. Protein: CATSRGGEGINQPQHF.

The chain carries TRBV18 and TRBJ1-1; TRBD1 is a possible D gene (6 bases). V dropped 3 bases and J dropped 0 bases, with 8 bases sitting between them. The CDR3 has 14 residues. Germline-derived CDR1 and CDR2 are KGHSH and LQKENI. CDR3 in amino acids: CASSPTGLNTEAFF. CDR3 nucleotide sequence: TGTGCCAGCTCACCTACAGGGTTGAACACTGAAGCTTTCTTT.

Only one count was recorded for this clone. This chain joins TRBV15 and TRBJ1-5, with TRBD1 as a possible D gene (5 bases). The CDR3 runs 17 residues. Germline values: CDR1 LNHNV, CDR2 YYDKDF (reference sequence). V lost 0 bases and J 0 bases, leaving 12 bases between the germline ends. CDR3 DNA: TGTGCCACCAGCAGAGATCAGGGCAGTTATAGCAATCAGCCCCAGCATTTT. This gives the protein CATSRDQGSYSNQPQHF.

The V and J genes are TRBV30 and TRBJ1-2, with TRBD1 identical over 8 bases. Germline CDR1 reads GTSNPN; CDR2 reads SVGIG (reference sequence). The CDR3 has 12 amino acids. With V trimmed by 4 bases and J by 4 bases, 2 bases remained unmatched. DNA of the CDR3: TGTGCCTGGACAGGGGGCGCCTATGGCTACACCTTC. It is translated as CAWTGGAYGYTF.

V gene TRBV5-1 combines with J gene TRBJ1-4; 7 nucleotides align to TRBD1. The CDR3 is 13 amino acids. V gave up 2 bases and J gave up 8 bases; unmatched junction bases: 3. CDR1 and CDR2 (germline): SGHRS, YFSETQ. In DNA, the CDR3 is TGCGCCAGCAGCTTCCAGGGGGAAGAAAAACTGTTTTTT. Translated, it gives CASSFQGEEKLFF.